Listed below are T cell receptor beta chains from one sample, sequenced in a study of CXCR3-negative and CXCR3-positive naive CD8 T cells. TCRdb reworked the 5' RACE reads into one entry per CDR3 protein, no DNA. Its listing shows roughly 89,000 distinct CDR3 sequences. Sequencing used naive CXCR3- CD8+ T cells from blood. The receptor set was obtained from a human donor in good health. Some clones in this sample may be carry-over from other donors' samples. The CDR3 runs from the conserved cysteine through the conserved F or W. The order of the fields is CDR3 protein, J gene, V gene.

CDR3: CASSQGPASSYNEQFF
J: TRBJ2-1
V: TRBV4-1

CDR3: CASSLSYEQFF
J: TRBJ2-1
V: TRBV11-2

CDR3: CASSIQQDSYNEQFF
J: TRBJ2-1
V: TRBV19

CDR3: CASSPGTRLYEQYF
J: TRBJ2-7
V: TRBV10-2

CDR3: CASSFGTSGSETQYF
J: TRBJ2-5
V: TRBV12-3/TRBV12-4

CDR3: CSARDWTENYGYTF
J: TRBJ1-2
V: TRBV20-1

CDR3: CASSLLNPDTQYF
J: TRBJ2-3
V: TRBV7-2

CDR3: CASSVDGISTDTQYF
J: TRBJ2-3
V: TRBV9

CDR3: CSVRGQGIDGYTF
J: TRBJ1-2
V: TRBV29-1

CDR3: CASSLGIQLYEQYF
J: TRBJ2-7
V: TRBV11-2

CDR3: CASSRGYSNQPQHF
J: TRBJ1-5
V: TRBV7-2

CDR3: CASSAGSGSSYNEQFF
J: TRBJ2-1
V: TRBV9

CDR3: CSATGGARKLEQYF
J: TRBJ2-7
V: TRBV29-1

CDR3: CASSVGGHGYTF
J: TRBJ1-2
V: TRBV25-1

CDR3: CASKGPTGVETQYF
J: TRBJ2-5
V: TRBV7-9

CDR3: CASSEDGYNEQFF
J: TRBJ2-1
V: TRBV28